The T cell receptor beta chain under discussion was sequenced for a study of cytomegalovirus exposure and HLA in healthy donors. Vbeta (60) and Jbeta (13) primers were used in the PCR. Some clones are missing from TCRdb's copy, which holds only in-frame ones; the method was immunoSEQ multiplex PCR. The sample records around 200,000 clones, roughly 81% being singletons. The sequence was collected from a woman in her 30s in good health and CMV-seropositive. The sequenced sample consisted of PBMCs.

CDR3: CASAWTGTSYEQYF. In nucleotides, the CDR3 is TGTGCCAGCGCCTGGACAGGGACCTCCTACGAGCAGTACTTC. The genes are TRBV27 and TRBJ2-7; 8 bases fit TRBD1. The V and J ends lost 8 bases and 0 bases, in that order; junction bases with no gene match: 6. Germline CDR1 is MNHEY and CDR2 is SMNVEV (reference sequence). The CDR3 runs to 14 residues.